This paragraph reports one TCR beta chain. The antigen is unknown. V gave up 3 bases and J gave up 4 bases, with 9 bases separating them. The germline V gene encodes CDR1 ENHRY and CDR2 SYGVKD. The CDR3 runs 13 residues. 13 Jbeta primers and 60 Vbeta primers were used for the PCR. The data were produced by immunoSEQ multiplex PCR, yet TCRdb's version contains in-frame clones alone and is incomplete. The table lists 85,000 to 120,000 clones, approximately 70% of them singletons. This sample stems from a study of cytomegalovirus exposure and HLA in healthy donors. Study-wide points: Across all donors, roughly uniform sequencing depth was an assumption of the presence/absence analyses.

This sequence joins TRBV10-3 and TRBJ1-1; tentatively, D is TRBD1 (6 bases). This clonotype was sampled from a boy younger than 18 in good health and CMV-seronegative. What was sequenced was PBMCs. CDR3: CAISDSDSTEAFF. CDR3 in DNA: TGTGCCATCAGTGACTCGGACAGCACTGAAGCTTTCTTT.